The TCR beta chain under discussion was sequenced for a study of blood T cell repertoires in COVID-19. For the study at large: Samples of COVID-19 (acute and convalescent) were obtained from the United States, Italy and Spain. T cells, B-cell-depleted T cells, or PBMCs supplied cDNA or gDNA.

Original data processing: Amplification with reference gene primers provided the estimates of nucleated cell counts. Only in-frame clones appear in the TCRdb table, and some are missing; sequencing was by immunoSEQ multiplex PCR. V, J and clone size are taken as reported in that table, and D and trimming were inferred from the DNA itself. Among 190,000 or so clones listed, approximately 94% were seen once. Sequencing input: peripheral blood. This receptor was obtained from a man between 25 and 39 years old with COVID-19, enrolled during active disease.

Here the CDR3 DNA reads TGTGCCAGCAGCACTGGGACTGCTTACGCACCCCTCCACTTT. Encoded protein: CASSTGTAYAPLHF. V usage is TRBV7-9 and J usage is TRBJ1-6; possibly TRBD1 for D (5 bases). V was trimmed by 5 bases and J by 11 bases, leaving 16 bases between them. CDR1 is SEHNR and CDR2 is FQNEAQ in the germline V gene (reference sequence). CDR3 size: 14 residues.